The T cell receptor beta chain described here comes from a study of T cells in Graves' hyperthyroidism and ophthalmopathy. General study points: Also found in blood were most expanded thyroid clonotypes above 0.001.

The CDR3 is made up of 16 amino acids. The V segment lost 0 bases and the J segment 7 bases; nucleotides outside the gene matches: 5. The germline gives CDR1 MNHEY, CDR2 SMNVEV (reference sequence). The diagnostic basis comprised clinical symptoms, serum thyroxine and TRAb, thyroid ultrasound and orbital computed tomography. TCR beta CDR3 regions were amplified from RNA transcripts. The HTBI primer set drove a first-round RT-PCR of the TCR CDR3. TCRdb called the multiplex PCR reads again in MiXCR, with one record for every CDR3 protein. The sample lists 640,000 or so distinct CDR3 sequences; approximately 15% were seen once. Comments on this clonotype: What it recognizes is unknown.

The chain recombines TRBV27 with TRBJ1-4; 10 bases are a match to TRBD1. Sequenced input: blood. The TCR originated in a woman aged 18-30 years with Graves' ophthalmopathy. The CDR3 DNA reads TGTGCCAGCAGTTTATCCTCCGGACAGGGGGGTGAAAAACTGTTTTTT. It translates to CASSLSSGQGGEKLFF. Using reference TRBV27 and TRBJ1-4 for the parts outside the CDR3, the full variable domain is EAQVTQNPRYLITVTGKKLTVTCSQNMNHEYMSWYRQDPGLGLRQIYYSMNVEVTDKGDVPEGYKVSRKEKRNFPLILESPSPNQTSLYFCASSLSSGQGGEKLFFGSGTQLSVL.